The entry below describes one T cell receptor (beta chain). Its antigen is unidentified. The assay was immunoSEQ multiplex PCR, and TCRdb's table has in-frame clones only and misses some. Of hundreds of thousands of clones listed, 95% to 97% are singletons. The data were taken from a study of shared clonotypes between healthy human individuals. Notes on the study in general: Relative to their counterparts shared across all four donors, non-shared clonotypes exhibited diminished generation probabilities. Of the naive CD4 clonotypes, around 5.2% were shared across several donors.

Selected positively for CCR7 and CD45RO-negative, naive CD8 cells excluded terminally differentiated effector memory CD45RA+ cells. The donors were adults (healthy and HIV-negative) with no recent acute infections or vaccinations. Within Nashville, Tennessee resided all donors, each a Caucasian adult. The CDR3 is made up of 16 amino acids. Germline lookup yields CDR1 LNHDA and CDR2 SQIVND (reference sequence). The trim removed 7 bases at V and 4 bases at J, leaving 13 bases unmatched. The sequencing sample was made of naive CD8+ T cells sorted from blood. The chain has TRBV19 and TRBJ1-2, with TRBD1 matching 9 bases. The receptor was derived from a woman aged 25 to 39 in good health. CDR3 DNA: TGTGCCAGTATTCCCCGGGGACAGGGTATCGGCTATGGCTACACCTTC. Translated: CASIPRGQGIGYGYTF.